This T cell receptor beta chain emerged from a study of Ad26.COV2.S vaccination and SARS-CoV-2 variants. Study results and caveats: Post-vaccination breadth of spike-specific CD8+ and CD4+ T cell responses was reportedly substantial. Vaccine and placebo groups showed comparable non-spike TCR breadth. Among vaccine recipients, spike-specific TCR breadth exceeded that of placebo recipients.

Sequencing was performed with immunoSEQ multiplex PCR; in TCRdb, only in-frame clones are kept and a portion is missing. Of around 370,000 clones detected, 92% appear once; the ten largest clones hold about 3.8%. V was shortened by 2 bases and J by 2 bases, with 7 bases between the two germline ends. CDR1 SGHRS and CDR2 YFSETQ come from the germline V gene. The CDR3 consists of 14 residues. On this clone itself: The antigen remains undetermined.

The source of this sequence is a human donor who had recovered from COVID-19. The chain couples TRBV5-1 to TRBJ2-2; D not certain. This specimen consisted of peripheral blood, obtained after recovery from COVID-19. DNA for the CDR3: TGCGCCAGCAGCTTTTTAGGAAACACCGGGGAGCTGTTTTTT. Translating gives CASSFLGNTGELFF.